This T cell receptor (beta chain) appears in the sequencing data of a study of blood T cell repertoires in COVID-19. From germline, CDR1 is MNHEY and CDR2 SMNVEV (reference sequence). The CDR3 spans 14 residues. Trimming took 1 base from V and 8 from J; bases not matched to a gene: 6. Here immunoSEQ multiplex PCR was the method, and the copy in TCRdb shows in-frame clones only, minus some. The data contain about 210,000 clones, about 81% of them singletons. Ages ranged from 18 to 89 years, with residence in about 24 US areas. Recovered participants had two consecutive negative NP/OP PCR tests, healthcare professional clearance, or symptom resolution.

The sequence was collected from a man aged 35 to 55 who had recovered from COVID-19. The sample comprised PBMCs or T cells enriched from blood (not recorded which). The rearrangement uses TRBV27 and TRBJ1-2; 8 bases match TRBD1. CDR3 loop: CASSLFGQGWGYTF. The CDR3 DNA follows: TGTGCCAGCAGTTTATTCGGACAGGGATGGGGCTACACCTTC.